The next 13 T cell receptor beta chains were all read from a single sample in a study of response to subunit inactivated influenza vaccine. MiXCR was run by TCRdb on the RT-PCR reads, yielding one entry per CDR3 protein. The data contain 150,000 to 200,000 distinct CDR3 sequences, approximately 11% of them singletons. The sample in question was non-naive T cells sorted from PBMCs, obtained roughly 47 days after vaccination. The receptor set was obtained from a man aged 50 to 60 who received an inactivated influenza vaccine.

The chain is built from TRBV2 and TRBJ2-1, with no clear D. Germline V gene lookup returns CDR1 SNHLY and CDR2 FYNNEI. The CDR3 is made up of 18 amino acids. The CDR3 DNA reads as TGTACCTTCACCATCCGGTCGGTAGCTGGCTATCAACACAATGAGCAGTTCTTC. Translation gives CTFTIRSVAGYQHNEQFF.

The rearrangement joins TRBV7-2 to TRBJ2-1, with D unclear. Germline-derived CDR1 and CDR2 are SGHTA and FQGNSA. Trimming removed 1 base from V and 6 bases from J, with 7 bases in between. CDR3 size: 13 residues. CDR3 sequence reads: CASSLGQRNEQFF. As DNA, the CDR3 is TGTGCCAGCAGCTTAGGCCAGCGCAATGAGCAGTTCTTC.

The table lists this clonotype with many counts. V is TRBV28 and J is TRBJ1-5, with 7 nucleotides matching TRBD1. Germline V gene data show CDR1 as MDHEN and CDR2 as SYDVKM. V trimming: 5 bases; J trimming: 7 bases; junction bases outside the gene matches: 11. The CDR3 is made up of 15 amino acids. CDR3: CASSILDRVHQPQHF. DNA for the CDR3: TGTGCCAGCAGTATACTCGACAGGGTACACCAGCCCCAGCATTTT.

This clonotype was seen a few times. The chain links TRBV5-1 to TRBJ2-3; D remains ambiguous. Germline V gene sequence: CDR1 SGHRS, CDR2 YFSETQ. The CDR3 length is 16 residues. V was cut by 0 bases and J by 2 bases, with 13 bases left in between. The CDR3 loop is CASSLASRSSTDTQYF. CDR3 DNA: TGCGCCAGCAGCTTGGCCAGCAGGTCATCCACAGATACGCAGTATTTT.

Written as DNA, the CDR3 is TGTGCCACCAGTTATACGACAGGGGCCAGCGCAGATACGCAGTATTTT. Amino acids: CATSYTTGASADTQYF. The chain uses TRBV24-1 and TRBJ2-3; 8 bases are a match to TRBD1. The CDR3 is 16 residues long. Losses at the gene ends were 6 bases for V and 4 bases for J; bases not matched to a gene: 11. The germline CDR1 and CDR2 sequences are KGHDR and SFDVKD.

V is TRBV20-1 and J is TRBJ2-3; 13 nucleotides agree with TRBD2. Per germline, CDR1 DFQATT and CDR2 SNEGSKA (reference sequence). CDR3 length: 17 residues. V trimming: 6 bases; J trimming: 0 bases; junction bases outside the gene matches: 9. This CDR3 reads CSATRTSGSSSTDTQYF. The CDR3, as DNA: TGCAGTGCCACCCGGACTAGCGGGAGCTCTAGCACAGATACGCAGTATTTT.

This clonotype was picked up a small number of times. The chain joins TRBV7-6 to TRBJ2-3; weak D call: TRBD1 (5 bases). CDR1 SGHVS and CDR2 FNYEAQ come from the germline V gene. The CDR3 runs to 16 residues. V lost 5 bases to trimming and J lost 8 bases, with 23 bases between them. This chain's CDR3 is CASSRTYDASQGTQYF. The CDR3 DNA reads TGTGCCAGCAGCCGTACATATGACGCCTCCCAGGGTACGCAGTATTTT.

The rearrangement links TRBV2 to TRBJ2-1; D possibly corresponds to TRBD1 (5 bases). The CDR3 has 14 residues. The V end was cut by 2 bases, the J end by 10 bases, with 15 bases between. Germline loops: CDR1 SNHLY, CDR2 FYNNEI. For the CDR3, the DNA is TGTGCCAGCAGTGAATTCGGTCTGGGGCAAGAGCAGTTCTTC. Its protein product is CASSEFGLGQEQFF. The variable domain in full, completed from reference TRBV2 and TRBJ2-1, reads EPEVTQTPSHQVTQMGQEVILRCVPISNHLYFYWYRQILGQKVEFLVSFYNNEISEKSEIFDDQFSVERPDGSNFTLKIRSTKLEDSAMYFCASSEFGLGQEQFFGPGTRLTVL.

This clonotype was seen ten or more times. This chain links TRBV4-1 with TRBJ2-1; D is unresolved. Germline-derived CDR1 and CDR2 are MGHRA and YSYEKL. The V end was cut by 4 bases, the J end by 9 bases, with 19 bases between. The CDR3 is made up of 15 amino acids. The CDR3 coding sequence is TGCGCCAGCAGCCCGGAACAATCCCTTACCCTTGAGCAGTTCTTC. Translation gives CASSPEQSLTLEQFF.

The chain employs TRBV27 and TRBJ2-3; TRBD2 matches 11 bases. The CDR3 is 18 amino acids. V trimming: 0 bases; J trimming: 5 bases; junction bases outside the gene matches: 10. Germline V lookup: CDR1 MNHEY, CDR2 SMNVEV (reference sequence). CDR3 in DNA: TGTGCCAGCAGTTTATCCATTTTTAGCGGGAGGGCCAGAGATACGCAGTATTTT. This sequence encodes CASSLSIFSGRARDTQYF.

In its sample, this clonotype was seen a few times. CDR3 DNA: TGTGCCAGCAGCCGCCCGGCCTCTGGAAACACCATATATTTT. Its translation: CASSRPASGNTIYF. The genes are TRBV5-6 and TRBJ1-3; D call uncertain. The V end lost 4 bases, the J end lost 0 bases, and 8 bases lay between the germline ends. Germline V gene lookup returns CDR1 SGHDT and CDR2 YYEEEE. The CDR3 totals 14 residues. Full variable domain (remainder filled in from reference TRBV5-6 and TRBJ1-3): DAGVTQSPTHLIKTRGQQVTLRCSPKSGHDTVSWYQQALGQGPQFIFQYYEEEERQRGNFPDRFSGHQFPNYSSELNVNALLLGDSALYLCASSRPASGNTIYFGEGSWLTVV.

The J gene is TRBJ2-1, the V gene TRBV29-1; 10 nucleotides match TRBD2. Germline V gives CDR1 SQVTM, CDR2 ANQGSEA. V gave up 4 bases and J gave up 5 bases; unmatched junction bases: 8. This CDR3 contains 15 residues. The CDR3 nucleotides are TGCAGCGTTGGGGGGCCGGGACTAGCGAACAATGAGCAGTTCTTC. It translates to CSVGGPGLANNEQFF.

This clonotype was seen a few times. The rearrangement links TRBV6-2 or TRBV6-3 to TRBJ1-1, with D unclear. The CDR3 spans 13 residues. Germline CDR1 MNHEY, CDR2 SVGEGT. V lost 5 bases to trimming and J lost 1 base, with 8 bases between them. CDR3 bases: TGTGCCAGCAGTCCATACAAGAACACTGAAGCTTTCTTT. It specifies CASSPYKNTEAFF.